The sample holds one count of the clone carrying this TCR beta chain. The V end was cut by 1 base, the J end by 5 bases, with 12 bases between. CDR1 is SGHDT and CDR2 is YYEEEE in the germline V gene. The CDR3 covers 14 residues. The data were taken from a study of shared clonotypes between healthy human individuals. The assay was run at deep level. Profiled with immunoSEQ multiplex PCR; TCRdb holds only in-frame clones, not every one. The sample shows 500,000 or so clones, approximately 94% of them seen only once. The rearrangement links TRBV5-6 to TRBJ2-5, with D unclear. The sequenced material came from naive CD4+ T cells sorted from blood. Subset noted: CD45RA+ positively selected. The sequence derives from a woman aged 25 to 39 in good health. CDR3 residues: CASSLNRLGETQYF. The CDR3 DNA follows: TGTGCCAGCAGCTTGAATCGGCTCGGGGAGACCCAGTACTTC.